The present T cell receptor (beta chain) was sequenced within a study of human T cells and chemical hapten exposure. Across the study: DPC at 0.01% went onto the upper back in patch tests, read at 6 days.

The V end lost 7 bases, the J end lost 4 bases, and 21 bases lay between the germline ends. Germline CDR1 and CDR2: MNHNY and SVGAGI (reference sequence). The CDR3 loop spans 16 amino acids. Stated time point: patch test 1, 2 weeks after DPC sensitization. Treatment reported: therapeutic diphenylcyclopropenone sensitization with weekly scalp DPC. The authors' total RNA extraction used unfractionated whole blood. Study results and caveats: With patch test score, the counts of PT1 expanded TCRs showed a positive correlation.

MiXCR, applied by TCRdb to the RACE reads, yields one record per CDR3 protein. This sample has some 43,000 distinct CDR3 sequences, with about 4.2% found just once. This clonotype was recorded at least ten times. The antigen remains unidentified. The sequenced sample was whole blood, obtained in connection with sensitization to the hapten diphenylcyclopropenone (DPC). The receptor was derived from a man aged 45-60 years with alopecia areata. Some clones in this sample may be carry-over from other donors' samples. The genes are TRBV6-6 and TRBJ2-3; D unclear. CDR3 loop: CASTPISGVSSDTQYF. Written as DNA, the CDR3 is TGTGCCAGCACCCCAATCTCCGGCGTTAGTTCAGATACGCAGTATTTT.